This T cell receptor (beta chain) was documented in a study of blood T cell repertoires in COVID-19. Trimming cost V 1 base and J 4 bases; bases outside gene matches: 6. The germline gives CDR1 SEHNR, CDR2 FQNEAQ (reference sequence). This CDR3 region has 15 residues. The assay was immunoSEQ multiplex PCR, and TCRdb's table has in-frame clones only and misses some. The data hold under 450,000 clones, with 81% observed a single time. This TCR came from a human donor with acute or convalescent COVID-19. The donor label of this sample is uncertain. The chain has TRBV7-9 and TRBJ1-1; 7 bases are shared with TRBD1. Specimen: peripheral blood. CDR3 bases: TGTGCCAGCAGCTTAGTAACAGGGGAAGGCACTGAAGCTTTCTTT. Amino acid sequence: CASSLVTGEGTEAFF. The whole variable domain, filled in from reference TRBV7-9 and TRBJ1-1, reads DTGVSQNPRHKITKRGQNVTFRCDPISEHNRLYWYRQTLGQGPEFLTYFQNEAQLEKSRLLSDRFSAERPKGSFSTLEIQRTEQGDSAMYLCASSLVTGEGTEAFFGQGTRLTVV.